This T cell receptor beta chain was captured in a study of blood T cell repertoires in COVID-19 (dated by TCRdb to about 2020). Broadly, across the study: Samples covering the acute and convalescent phases of COVID-19 were provided by collaborators in the United States, Italy and Spain. The dataset comprised deeply sampled blood TCRbeta repertoires from subjects exposed to, actively infected with, or recovered from COVID-19. The sample metadata nearly always contained a de-identified subject ID, COVID-19 status, age in years and sex. The repertoires were released in a freely available public database meant as a resource for research on the immune response to SARS-CoV-2. Samples came from the ongoing ImmuneRACE study (first 160 participants) plus 1,254 subjects from 6 global collaborators. Where HLA class I and class II types were available, the types were taken from metadata supplied by the sample provider, not from assay-based typing. The material from the prospective study consisted of cDNA or gDNA derived from T cells, B-cell-depleted T cells, or PBMCs.

Participants in the prospective study were enrolled through a virtual design, were aged about 18 to 100 years, and lived in about two dozen United States geographic areas. In the prospective study, participants were assigned to cohorts based on the clinical history participants reported in a screening survey and a study questionnaire. ImmuneRACE Cohort 3 recovered participants were defined by two consecutive negative NP/OP PCR tests, healthcare professional clearance, or symptom resolution. Each participant in the prospective study had whole blood, serum and a nasopharyngeal or oropharyngeal swab collected by mobile phlebotomists. Prospective study participants could optionally give additional blood draws and questionnaires over an approximately two-month period. Prospective study blood samples were shipped either frozen or at room temperature before DNA extraction. In the case of this clone: Its antigen is unknown. No quality values exist for individual bases; no much larger clone is one base distant.

TCRbeta CDR3 regions were amplified from genomic DNA using the immunoSEQ Assay, a bias-controlled multiplex PCR. The authors processed their data as follows. The number of nucleated cells in each sample was estimated from the amplification of reference gene primers within the assay. To quantify the absolute abundance of each unique TCRbeta CDR3 rearrangement, sequence reads were collapsed and filtered. Productive Simpson clonality was computed per sample as the square root of Simpson's diversity index over productive rearrangements. The clones in this table, taken by TCRdb from immuneACCESS, are in-frame only. Not every clone is retained; where verified, under half of the shortfall comes from an unresolved V gene, and the cause of the rest is unknown. The V and J calls and clone size are taken from that table; D and trimming were inferred from the DNA. Counted in this sample were 350,000 or so clones; about 92% of them appeared once. The top ten constitute about a fifth of the sample.

The paper's findings and limits, for the study overall: The amount of clinical and demographic metadata varied by source and participant and was provided uncurated.

CDR1 and CDR2 are drawn from the germline V gene: SGHRS, YFSETQ. V is pruned by 4 bases and J by 1 base, leaving 2 bases of the junction without a gene match. The cysteine opens and the phenylalanine closes a CDR3 of 14 amino acids. Just the 42-base CDR3 DNA is kept, in frame starting at base 1. The chain is assembled from TRBV5-1 and TRBJ2-1; 7 bases in between match TRBD1. This receptor was obtained from a woman in her thirties who had recovered from COVID-19. Sequenced: PBMCs or T cells enriched from blood (not recorded which). The CDR3 in this case is CASSRGQSYNEQFF. The DNA reads as follows: TGCGCCAGCAGCAGGGGGCAATCCTACAATGAGCAGTTCTTC.